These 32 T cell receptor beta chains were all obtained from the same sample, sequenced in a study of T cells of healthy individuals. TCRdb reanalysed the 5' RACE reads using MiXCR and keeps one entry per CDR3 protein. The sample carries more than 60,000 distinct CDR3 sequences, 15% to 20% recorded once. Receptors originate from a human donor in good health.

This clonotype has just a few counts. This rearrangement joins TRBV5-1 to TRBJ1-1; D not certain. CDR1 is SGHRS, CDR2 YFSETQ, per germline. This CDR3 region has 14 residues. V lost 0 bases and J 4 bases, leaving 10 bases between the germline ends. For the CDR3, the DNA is TGCGCCAGCAGCTTGGTGGTGGCAGGCACTGAAGCTTTCTTT. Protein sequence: CASSLVVAGTEAFF.

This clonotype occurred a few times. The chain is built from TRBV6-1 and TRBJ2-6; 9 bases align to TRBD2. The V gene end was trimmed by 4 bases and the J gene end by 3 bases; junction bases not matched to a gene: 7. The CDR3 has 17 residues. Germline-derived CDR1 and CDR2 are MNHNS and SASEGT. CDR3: CASSVSGSSDGANVLTF. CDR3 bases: TGTGCCAGCAGTGTTAGCGGGAGTTCAGATGGGGCCAACGTCCTGACTTTC.

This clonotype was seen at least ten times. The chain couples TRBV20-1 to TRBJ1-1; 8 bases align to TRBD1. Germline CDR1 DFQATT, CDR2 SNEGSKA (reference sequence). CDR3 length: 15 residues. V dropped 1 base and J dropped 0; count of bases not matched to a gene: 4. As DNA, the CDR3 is TGCAGTGCTAGAGTGGCAGGGGGCTTGAACACTGAAGCTTTCTTT. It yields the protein CSARVAGGLNTEAFF.

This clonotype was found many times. The CDR3 protein is CASSLMVATTQPYNEQFF. CDR3 coding DNA: TGTGCCAGCAGCTTAATGGTAGCGACCACGCAACCCTACAATGAGCAGTTCTTC. The chain is built from TRBV7-9 and TRBJ2-1, with TRBD2 as a possible D gene (5 bases). Germline-derived CDR1 and CDR2 are SEHNR and FQNEAQ (reference sequence). The CDR3 has 18 amino acids. Between the trimmed V and J ends, which lost 2 bases and 2 bases, there was a span of 19 bases.

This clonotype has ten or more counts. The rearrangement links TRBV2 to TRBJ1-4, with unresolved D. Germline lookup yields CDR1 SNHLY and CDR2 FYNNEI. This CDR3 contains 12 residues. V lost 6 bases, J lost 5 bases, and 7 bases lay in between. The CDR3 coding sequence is TGTGCCAGCAGGGTCAGCAATGAAAAACTGTTTTTT. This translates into CASRVSNEKLFF. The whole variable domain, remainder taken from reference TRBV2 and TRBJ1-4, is EPEVTQTPSHQVTQMGQEVILRCVPISNHLYFYWYRQILGQKVEFLVSFYNNEISEKSEIFDDQFSVERPDGSNFTLKIRSTKLEDSAMYFCASRVSNEKLFFGSGTQLSVL.

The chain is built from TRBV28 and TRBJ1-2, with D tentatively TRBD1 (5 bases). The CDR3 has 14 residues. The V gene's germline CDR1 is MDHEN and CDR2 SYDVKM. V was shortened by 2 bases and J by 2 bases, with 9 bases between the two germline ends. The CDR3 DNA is TGTGCCAGCAGTTTAGGGGCAGGAAACTATGGCTACACCTTC. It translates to CASSLGAGNYGYTF.

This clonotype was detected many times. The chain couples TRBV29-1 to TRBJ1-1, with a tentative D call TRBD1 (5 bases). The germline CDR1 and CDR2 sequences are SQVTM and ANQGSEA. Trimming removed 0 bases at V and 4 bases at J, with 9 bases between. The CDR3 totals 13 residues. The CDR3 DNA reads TGCAGCGTTGAAGAGAGGAGGGGCACTGAAGCTTTCTTT. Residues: CSVEERRGTEAFF.

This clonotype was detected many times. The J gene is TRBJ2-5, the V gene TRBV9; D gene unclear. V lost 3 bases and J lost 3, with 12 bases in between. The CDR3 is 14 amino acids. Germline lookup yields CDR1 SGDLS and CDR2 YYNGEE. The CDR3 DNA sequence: TGTGCCAGCAGCGGAGAAGACTCCAAAGAGACCCAGTACTTC. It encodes CASSGEDSKETQYF.

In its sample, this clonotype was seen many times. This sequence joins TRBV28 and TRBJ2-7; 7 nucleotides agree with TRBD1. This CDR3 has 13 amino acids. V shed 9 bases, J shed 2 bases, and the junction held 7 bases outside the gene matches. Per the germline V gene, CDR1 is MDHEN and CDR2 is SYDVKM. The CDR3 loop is CASSEGAAYEQYF. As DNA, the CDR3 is TGTGCCAGTAGCGAGGGGGCTGCCTACGAGCAGTACTTC.

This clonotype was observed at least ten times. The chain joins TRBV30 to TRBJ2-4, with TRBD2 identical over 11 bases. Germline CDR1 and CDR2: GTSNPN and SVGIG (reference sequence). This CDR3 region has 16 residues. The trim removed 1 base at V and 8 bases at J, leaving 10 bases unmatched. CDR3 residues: CAWSAPPTSGRHIQYF. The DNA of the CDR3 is TGTGCCTGGAGTGCTCCCCCAACTAGCGGGAGACACATTCAGTACTTC.

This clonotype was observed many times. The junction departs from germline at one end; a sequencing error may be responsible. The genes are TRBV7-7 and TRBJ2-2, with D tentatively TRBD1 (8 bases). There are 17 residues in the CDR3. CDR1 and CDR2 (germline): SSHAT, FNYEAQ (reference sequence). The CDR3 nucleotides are TGTGCTAGCAGCTTAACAGCGGGACAGGCAATAACCGGGGAGCTGTTTTTT. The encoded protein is CASSLTAGQAITGELFF.

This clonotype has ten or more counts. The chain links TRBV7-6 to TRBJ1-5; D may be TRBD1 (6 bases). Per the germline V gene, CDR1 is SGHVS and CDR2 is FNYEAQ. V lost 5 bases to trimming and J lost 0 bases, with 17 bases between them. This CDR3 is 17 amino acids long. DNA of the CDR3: TGTGCCAGCAGCAGTGGGTTGGGGGGCTATAGCAATCAGCCCCAGCATTTT. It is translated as CASSSGLGGYSNQPQHF.

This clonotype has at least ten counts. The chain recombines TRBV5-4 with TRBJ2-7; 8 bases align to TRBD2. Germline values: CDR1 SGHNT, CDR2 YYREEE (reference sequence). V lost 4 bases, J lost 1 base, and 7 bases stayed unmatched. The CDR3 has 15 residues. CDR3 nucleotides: TGTGCCAGCAGCCCTGGATTAGCGGGGTCCTACGAGCAGTACTTC. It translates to CASSPGLAGSYEQYF.

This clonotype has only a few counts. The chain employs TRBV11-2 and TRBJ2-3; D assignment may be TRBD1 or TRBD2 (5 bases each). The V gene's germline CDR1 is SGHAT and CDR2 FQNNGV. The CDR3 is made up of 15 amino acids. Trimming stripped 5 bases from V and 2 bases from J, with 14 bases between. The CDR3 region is CASSRTRGPTDTQYF. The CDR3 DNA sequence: TGTGCCAGCAGCCGCACACGGGGCCCCACAGATACGCAGTATTTT.

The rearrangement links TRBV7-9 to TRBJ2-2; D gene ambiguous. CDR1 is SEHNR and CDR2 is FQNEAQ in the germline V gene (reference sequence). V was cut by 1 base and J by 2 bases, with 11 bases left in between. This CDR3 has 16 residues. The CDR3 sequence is CASSLEQAINTGELFF. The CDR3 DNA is TGTGCCAGCAGCTTAGAGCAGGCGATAAACACCGGGGAGCTGTTTTTT.

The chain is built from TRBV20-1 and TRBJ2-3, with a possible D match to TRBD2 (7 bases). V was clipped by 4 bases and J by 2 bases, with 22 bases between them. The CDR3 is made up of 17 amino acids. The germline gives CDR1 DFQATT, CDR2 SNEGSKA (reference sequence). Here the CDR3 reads CSATESPRAGATDTQYF. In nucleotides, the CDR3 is TGCAGTGCTACAGAGTCCCCTAGGGCGGGGGCCACAGATACGCAGTATTTT.

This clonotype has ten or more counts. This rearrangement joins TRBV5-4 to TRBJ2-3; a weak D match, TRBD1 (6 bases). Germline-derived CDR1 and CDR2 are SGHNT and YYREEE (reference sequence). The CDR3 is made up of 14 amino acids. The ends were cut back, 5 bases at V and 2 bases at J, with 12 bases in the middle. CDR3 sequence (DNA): TGTGCCAGCAGTAGACAGGCTACCACAGATACGCAGTATTTT. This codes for CASSRQATTDTQYF.

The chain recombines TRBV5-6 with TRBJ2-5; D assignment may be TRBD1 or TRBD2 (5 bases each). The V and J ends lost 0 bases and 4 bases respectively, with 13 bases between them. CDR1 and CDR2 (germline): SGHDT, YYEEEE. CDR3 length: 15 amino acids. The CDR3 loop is CASSLGGFGGETQYF. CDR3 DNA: TGTGCCAGCAGCTTGGGAGGTTTTGGGGGAGAGACCCAGTACTTC.

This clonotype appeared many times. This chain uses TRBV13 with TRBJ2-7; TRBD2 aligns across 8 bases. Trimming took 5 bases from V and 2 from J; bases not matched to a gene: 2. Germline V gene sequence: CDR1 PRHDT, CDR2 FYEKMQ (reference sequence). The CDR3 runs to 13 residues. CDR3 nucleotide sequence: TGTGCCAGCAGCATAGCGGGGACCTACGAGCAGTACTTC. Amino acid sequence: CASSIAGTYEQYF.

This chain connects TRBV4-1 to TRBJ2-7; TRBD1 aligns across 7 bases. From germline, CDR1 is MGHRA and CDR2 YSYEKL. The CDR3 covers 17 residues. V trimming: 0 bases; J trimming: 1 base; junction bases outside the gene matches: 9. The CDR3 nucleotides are TGCGCCAGCAGCCAAGATGGTTTACGGGACAGTTCCTACGAGCAGTACTTC. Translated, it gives CASSQDGLRDSSYEQYF.

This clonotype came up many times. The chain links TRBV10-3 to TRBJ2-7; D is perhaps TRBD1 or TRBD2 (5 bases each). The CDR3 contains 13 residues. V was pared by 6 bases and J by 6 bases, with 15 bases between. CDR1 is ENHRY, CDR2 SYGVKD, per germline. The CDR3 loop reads CAIRTGTRFEQYF. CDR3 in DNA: TGTGCCATCAGAACCGGGACGCGCTTCGAGCAGTACTTC.

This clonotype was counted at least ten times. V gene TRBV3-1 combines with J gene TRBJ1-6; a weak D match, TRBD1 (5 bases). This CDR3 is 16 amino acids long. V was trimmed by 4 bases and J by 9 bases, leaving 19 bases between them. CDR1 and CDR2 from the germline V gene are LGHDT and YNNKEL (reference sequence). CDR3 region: CASSPGWGSFGSPLHF. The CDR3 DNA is TGTGCCAGCAGCCCTGGGTGGGGCAGTTTTGGTTCACCCCTCCACTTT.

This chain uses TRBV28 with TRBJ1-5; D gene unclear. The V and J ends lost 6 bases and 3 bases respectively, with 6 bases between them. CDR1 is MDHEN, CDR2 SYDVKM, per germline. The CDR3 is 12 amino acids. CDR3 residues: CASRQTNQPQHF. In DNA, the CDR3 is TGTGCCAGCAGACAGACCAATCAGCCCCAGCATTTT.

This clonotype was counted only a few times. The CDR3 coding sequence is TGTGCCTGGTCTTATGGGGGGTTCCCCTACGAGCAGTACTTC. It yields the protein CAWSYGGFPYEQYF. The V call is TRBV30, the J call TRBJ2-7, with a tentative D call TRBD2 (6 bases). This CDR3 comprises 14 residues. Germline V lookup: CDR1 GTSNPN, CDR2 SVGIG (reference sequence). V dropped 5 bases and J dropped 2 bases, with 16 bases sitting between them. The whole variable domain, remainder taken from reference TRBV30 and TRBJ2-7, is SQTIHQWPATLVQPVGSPLSLECTVEGTSNPNLYWYRQAAGRGLQLLFYSVGIGQISSEVPQNLSASRPQDRQFILSSKKLLLSDSGFYLCAWSYGGFPYEQYFGPGTRLTVT.

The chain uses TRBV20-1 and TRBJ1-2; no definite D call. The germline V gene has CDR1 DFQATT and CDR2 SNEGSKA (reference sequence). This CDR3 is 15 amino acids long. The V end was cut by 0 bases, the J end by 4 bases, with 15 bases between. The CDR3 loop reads CSARERAPASYGYTF. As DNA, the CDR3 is TGCAGTGCTAGAGAACGAGCCCCGGCAAGCTATGGCTACACCTTC.

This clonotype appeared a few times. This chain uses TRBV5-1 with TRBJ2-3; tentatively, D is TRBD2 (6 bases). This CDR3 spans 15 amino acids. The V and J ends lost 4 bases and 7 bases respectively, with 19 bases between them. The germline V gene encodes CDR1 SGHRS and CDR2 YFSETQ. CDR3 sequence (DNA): TGCGCCAGCAGCCCGGATCCGGGAGACCCTAATACGCAGTATTTT. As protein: CASSPDPGDPNTQYF.

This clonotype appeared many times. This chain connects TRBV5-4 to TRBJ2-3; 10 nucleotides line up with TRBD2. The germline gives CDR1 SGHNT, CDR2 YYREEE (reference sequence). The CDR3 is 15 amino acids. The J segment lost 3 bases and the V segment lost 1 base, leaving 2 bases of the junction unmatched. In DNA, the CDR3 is TGTGCCAGCAGCTTGAGGACTAGCGGAACAGATACGCAGTATTTT. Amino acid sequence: CASSLRTSGTDTQYF.

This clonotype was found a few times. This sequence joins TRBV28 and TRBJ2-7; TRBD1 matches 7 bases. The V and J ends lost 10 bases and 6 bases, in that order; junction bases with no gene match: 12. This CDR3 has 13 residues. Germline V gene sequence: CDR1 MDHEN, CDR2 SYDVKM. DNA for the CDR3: TGTGCCACAGGGACAGCGACATGGATCGAGCAGTACTTC. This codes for CATGTATWIEQYF.

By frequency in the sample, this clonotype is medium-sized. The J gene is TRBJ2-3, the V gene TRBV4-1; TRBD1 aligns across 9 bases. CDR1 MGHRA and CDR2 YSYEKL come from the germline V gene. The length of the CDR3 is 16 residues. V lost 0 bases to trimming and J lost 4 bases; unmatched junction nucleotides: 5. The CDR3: CASSQDPGQGSDTQYF. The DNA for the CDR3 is TGCGCCAGCAGCCAAGATCCGGGACAGGGTTCAGATACGCAGTATTTT.

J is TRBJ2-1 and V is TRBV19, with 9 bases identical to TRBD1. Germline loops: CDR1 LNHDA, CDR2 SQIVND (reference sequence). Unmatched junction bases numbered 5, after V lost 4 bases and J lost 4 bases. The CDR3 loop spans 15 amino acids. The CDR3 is CASSTRDRDYNEQFF. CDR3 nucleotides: TGTGCCAGTAGTACGAGGGACAGGGATTACAATGAGCAGTTCTTC.

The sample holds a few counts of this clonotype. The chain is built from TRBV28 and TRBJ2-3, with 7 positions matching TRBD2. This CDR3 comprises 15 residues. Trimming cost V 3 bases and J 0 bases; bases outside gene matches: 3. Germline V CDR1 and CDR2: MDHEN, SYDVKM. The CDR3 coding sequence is TGTGCCAGCAGTTTCCGAGCGGGGAGCACAGATACGCAGTATTTT. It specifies CASSFRAGSTDTQYF.

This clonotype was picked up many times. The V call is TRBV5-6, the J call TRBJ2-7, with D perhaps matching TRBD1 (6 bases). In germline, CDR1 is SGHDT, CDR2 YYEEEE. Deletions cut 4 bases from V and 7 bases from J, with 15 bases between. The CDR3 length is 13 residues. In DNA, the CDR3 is TGTGCCAGCAGCGTGGACAGTTGGGGTGAGCAGTACTTC. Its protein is CASSVDSWGEQYF.